These 3 T cell receptor beta chains were all obtained from the same sample, sequenced in a study of blood T cell repertoires in COVID-19. TCRdb keeps only in-frame clones here, not all; method: immunoSEQ multiplex PCR. The sample holds 140,000 to 150,000 clones, 84% seen once. The specimen sequenced was peripheral blood. These receptors were taken from a human donor in a cohort sampled during active COVID-19.

The V and J genes are TRBV11-2 and TRBJ2-5; D is uncertain. The CDR3 extends over 14 amino acids. Germline CDR1 reads SGHAT; CDR2 reads FQNNGV. Trimming removed 1 base at V and 2 bases at J, with 8 bases between. CDR3 bases: TGTGCCAGCAGCTTAGTCGGTCTTCAAGAGACCCAGTACTTC. This gives the protein CASSLVGLQETQYF.

This sequence joins TRBV18 and TRBJ2-3; 9 bases align to TRBD2. Per the germline V gene, CDR1 is KGHSH and CDR2 is LQKENI. CDR3 length: 15 amino acids. V lost 5 bases and J lost 0; bases outside the gene matches: 3. CDR3 coding DNA: TGTGCCAGCTCATTTGCGGGGGGGAGCACAGATACGCAGTATTTT. It yields the protein CASSFAGGSTDTQYF.

V is TRBV4-1 and J is TRBJ1-6, with D perhaps TRBD1 (5 bases). CDR1 and CDR2 from the germline V gene are MGHRA and YSYEKL. The CDR3 length is 17 residues. V lost 0 bases and J 0 bases, leaving 9 bases between the germline ends. CDR3 sequence reads: CASSQDRGDSYNSPLHF. Here the CDR3 DNA reads TGCGCCAGCAGCCAAGACCGGGGGGACTCCTATAATTCACCCCTCCACTTT.